This TCR beta chain came from a study of T-cell reconstitution after alpha-beta-depleted transplantation in children. The study, taken as a whole, reports: Approximately two months post-transplant, alpha-beta T cells reportedly originated from several hundred expanded graft clones.

This CDR3 is built from 16 residues. V was pared by 4 bases and J by 7 bases, with 23 bases between. During its preparation, the TCRbeta library received unique molecular identifiers. Via MiXCR, TCRdb re-called the PCR reads, giving one row per CDR3 protein. The sample records 600,000 to 700,000 distinct CDR3 sequences, about an eighth being singletons. Comment on this clonotype: The antigen is undetermined.

The clonotype was recovered from a girl aged 2 to 10 with congenital amegakaryocytic thrombocytopenia, due to receive a stem cell transplant. Specimen: PBMCs, collected before TCRalphabeta/CD19-depleted stem cell transplant. The V call is TRBV12-3 or TRBV12-4, the J call TRBJ2-7; D might be TRBD2 (5 bases). CDR3 DNA sequence: TGTGCCAGCAGTTCCGTCGGGATCCAGCGAAAGACAGAGCAGTACTTC. The encoded protein is CASSSVGIQRKTEQYF.